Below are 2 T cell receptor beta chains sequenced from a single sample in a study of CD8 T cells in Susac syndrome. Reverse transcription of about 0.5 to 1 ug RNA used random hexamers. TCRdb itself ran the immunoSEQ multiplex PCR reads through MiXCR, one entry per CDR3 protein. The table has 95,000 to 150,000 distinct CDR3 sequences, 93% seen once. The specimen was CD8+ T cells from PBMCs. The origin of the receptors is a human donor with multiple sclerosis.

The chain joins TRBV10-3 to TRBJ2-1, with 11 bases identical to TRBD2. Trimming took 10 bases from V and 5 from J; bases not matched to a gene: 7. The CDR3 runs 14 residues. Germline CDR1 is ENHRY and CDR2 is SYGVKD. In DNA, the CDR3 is TGTGCCACCCAGACTAGCGGGGAAGACAATGAGCAGTTCTTC. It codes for CATQTSGEDNEQFF.

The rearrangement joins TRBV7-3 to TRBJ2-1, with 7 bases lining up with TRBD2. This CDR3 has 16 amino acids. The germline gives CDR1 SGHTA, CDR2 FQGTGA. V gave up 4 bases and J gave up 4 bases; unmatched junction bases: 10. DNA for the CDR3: TGTGCCAGCAGCTCATATGGGGGGGGGATATACAATGAGCAGTTCTTC. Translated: CASSSYGGGIYNEQFF.